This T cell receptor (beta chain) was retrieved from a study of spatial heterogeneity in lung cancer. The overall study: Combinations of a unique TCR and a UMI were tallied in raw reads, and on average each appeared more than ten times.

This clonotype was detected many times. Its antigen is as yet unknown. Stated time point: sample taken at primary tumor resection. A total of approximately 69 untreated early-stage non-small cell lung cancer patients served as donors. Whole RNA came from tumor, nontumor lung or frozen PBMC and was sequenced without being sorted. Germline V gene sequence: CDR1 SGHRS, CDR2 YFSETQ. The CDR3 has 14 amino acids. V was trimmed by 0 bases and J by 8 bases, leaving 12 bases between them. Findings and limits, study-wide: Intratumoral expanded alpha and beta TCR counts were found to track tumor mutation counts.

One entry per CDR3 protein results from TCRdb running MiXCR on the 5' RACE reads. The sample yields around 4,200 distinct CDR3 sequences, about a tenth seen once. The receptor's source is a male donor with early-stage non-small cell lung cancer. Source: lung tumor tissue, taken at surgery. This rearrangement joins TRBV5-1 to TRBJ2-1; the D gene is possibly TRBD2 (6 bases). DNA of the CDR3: TGCGCCAGCAGCTTGGCACTAGCTAGCGATGAGCAGTTCTTC. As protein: CASSLALASDEQFF. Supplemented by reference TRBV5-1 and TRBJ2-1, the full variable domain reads KAGVTQTPRYLIKTRGQQVTLSCSPISGHRSVSWYQQTPGQGLQFLFEYFSETQRNKGNFPGRFSGRQFSNSRSEMNVSTLELGDSALYLCASSLALASDEQFFGPGTRLTVL.